The source of this TCR beta chain is a study of blood T cells in healthy people across ages. Study-level results: Diversity estimates drawn from one million T cells were deemed underestimates. Greater diversity and more naive CD4+ cells were seen in long-lived donors than in aged donors. Because donor CMV status was unknown, expanded clonotype changes were possibly confounded.

Germline V gene lookup returns CDR1 DFQATT and CDR2 SNEGSKA (reference sequence). The J segment lost 4 bases and the V segment lost 6 bases, leaving 10 bases of the junction unmatched. The CDR3 consists of 14 residues. Many counts were recorded for this clonotype. The antigen is unknown. Total RNA, at least 6 micrograms per sample, came from PBMCs. Combining a sample-barcoded 5' primer with a J-beta primer mix, a second PCR ran for about 7 to 11 cycles. TCRdb re-called the 5' RACE reads through MiXCR, storing one row per CDR3 protein. The sample lists roughly 1.5 million distinct CDR3 sequences, roughly 43% seen once, with under 5% in the top ten.

The source material was blood. This chain uses TRBV20-1 with TRBJ2-3, with TRBD1 matching 7 bases. This sequence originates from a woman aged 18-30 years in good health. CDR3 protein: CSAPKTGRPDTQYF. In DNA form, the CDR3 reads TGCAGTGCCCCAAAGACAGGGAGACCAGATACGCAGTATTTT.